This T cell receptor (beta chain) was found in a study of T-cell reconstitution after alpha-beta-depleted transplantation in children (dated by TCRdb to 2016 to 2018). A note on the overall study: T-cell immune reconstitution after TCRalphabeta/CD19-depleted allogeneic hematopoietic cell transplantation in children was quantitatively tracked in the study by means of TCR repertoire profiling.

This clonotype was seen at least ten times. No cognate antigen has been identified for it. There are no base qualities to consult, and no much larger clone falls within one base. Receptor amplification or capture employed PCR. Data came from an Illumina HiSeq 2500. Molecular barcoding was employed in the preparation of TCR libraries, with unique molecular identifiers being used to normalize TCRbeta repertoire quantification. Through fastp at Q25 and MiXCR, TCRdb rebuilt clones from the public reads, retaining in-frame beta chains. Rows are unified per CDR3 protein, each entry keeping the most common DNA and genes. For this sample the table gives nearly 250,000 distinct CDR3 sequences, of which around 7.5% were detected only once. About 6.4% of the sample is taken by the ten largest. In light of the paper, this sample's treatment or condition label describes: allogeneic hematopoietic cell transplantation with graft depleted of TCRalphabeta T cells and CD19 B cells. The transplant recipients were children given TCRalphabeta/CD19-depleted allogeneic hematopoietic cell grafts.

CDR1 and CDR2 (MNHEY, SMNVEV) derive from the germline V gene (reference sequence). V is pared back by 5 bases and J by 8 bases, with 18 bases lying between the germline termini. From the cysteine through the phenylalanine, the CDR3 covers 15 amino acids. Only CDR3 DNA is held: 45 bases, read in frame from base 1. Study-level results and caveats: Hyperexpanded clone frequencies declined over subsequent months; after one year, T-cell counts and TCRbeta diversity were mostly attributed to newly produced T cells. The high TCRbeta diversity at day 60 in some patients was ascribed to recipient T cells and intrathymic progenitors that had survived conditioning. The apparently early recovery of alphabetaT-cell counts about two months after transplant reportedly depended on only several hundred rapidly expanded clones that came from non-depleted graft cells.

The chain was built from TRBV27 and TRBJ1-4, with a weak D call of TRBD1 (6 bases match). The clonotype was recovered from a male patient between 5 and 17 years old who had a stem cell transplant for acute lymphoblastic leukemia, so the T cells may come from the graft donor. This sample comprised PBMCs, mostly from graft donor cells, obtained 180 days after TCRalphabeta/CD19-depleted stem cell transplant. In nucleotides, the sequence is TGTGCCAGCAGTCCGAGGACAGCCCGAGGGGAAAAACTGTTTTTT. The encoded protein is CASSPRTARGEKLFF.